The 11 T cell receptor beta chains below were found in one sample sequenced in a study of blood T cell repertoires in COVID-19. Method: immunoSEQ multiplex PCR; TCRdb's copy keeps in-frame clones and lacks some. Among approximately 310,000 clones listed, approximately 91% were seen once. Specimen: PBMCs or T cells enriched from blood (not recorded which). The source is a man between 60 and 70 years old who had recovered from COVID-19.

This clone was observed a few times. J is TRBJ1-5 and V is TRBV21-1; the tabulated D call, TRBD1, remains unverified against the DNA. TRBV21-1 is flagged as a pseudogene. The CDR3 loop spans 17 amino acids. The CDR3 region has the DNA TGTGCCAGCAGCAAAGCGAGTACAGGTTTAGGCAATCAGCCCCAGCATTTT. Encoded protein: CASSKASTGLGNQPQHF.

The gene calls are TRBV11-1 and TRBJ2-7; D gene ambiguous. Looked up from germline, CDR1 is SGHAT and CDR2 is FQDESV (reference sequence). This CDR3 spans 13 amino acids. The V gene lost 4 bases and the J gene lost 3 bases, with 10 bases spanning the gap. The DNA of the CDR3 is TGTGCCAGCAGCTCGCCATCACTCTACGAGCAGTACTTC. This sequence encodes CASSSPSLYEQYF.

The J gene is TRBJ1-5, the V gene TRBV7-2; 7 bases match TRBD1. Losses at the gene ends were 2 bases for V and 0 bases for J; bases not matched to a gene: 4. The CDR3 sequence is 16 residues long. Germline V CDR1 and CDR2: SGHTA, FQGNSA. CDR3 sequence reads: CASSLWGQNSNQPQHF. CDR3 coding DNA: TGTGCCAGCAGCTTATGGGGACAGAATAGCAATCAGCCCCAGCATTTT.

This chain joins TRBV28 and TRBJ1-1; 9 bases match TRBD1. The CDR3 is 13 residues long. Germline lookup yields CDR1 MDHEN and CDR2 SYDVKM. V gave up 6 bases and J gave up 4 bases; unmatched junction bases: 3. The CDR3 DNA reads TGTGCCAGCAGCCAGACAGGGGGCACTGAAGCTTTCTTT. This sequence encodes CASSQTGGTEAFF.

The chain uses TRBV5-1 and TRBJ2-7, with TRBD2 matching 8 bases. Losses at the gene ends were 0 bases for V and 6 bases for J; bases not matched to a gene: 11. This CDR3 region has 16 residues. In germline, CDR1 is SGHRS, CDR2 YFSETQ. CDR3 DNA: TGCGCCAGCAGCTTGGACGTTAGCGGGACGGGGGCCGAGCAGTACTTC. Its protein product is CASSLDVSGTGAEQYF.

In the case of this clone: The same CDR3 arises from other DNA sequences in this sample as well. The gene calls are TRBV9 and TRBJ2-3, with 8 bases identical to TRBD2. V was clipped by 0 bases and J by 5 bases; unmatched bases: 2. CDR1 and CDR2 (germline): SGDLS, YYNGEE. There are 14 residues in the CDR3. CDR3 sequence: CASSVGLAGDTQYF. In DNA form, the CDR3 reads TGTGCCAGCAGCGTAGGCCTAGCGGGAGATACGCAGTATTTT.

Notes on this clone: Germline is not matched at one junction end, which may reflect a read error. The rearrangement links TRBV28 to TRBJ2-5; D call uncertain. This CDR3 spans 17 amino acids. Germline V gene sequence: CDR1 MDHEN, CDR2 SYDVKM. The CDR3 is CASSLFSSIKNHETQYF. DNA of the CDR3: TGTGCCAGCAGTTTATTTAGTTCGATTAAAAACCATGAGACCCAGTACTTC.

The chain employs TRBV11-3 and TRBJ2-5, with D possibly matching TRBD2 (5 bases). Germline CDR1 is SGHNT and CDR2 is YENEEA. V was pared by 4 bases and J by 4 bases, with 10 bases between. This CDR3 comprises 13 residues. Here the CDR3 DNA reads TGTGCCAGCAGCTCAGGACTTATAGAGACCCAGTACTTC. Residues: CASSSGLIETQYF.

This chain uses TRBV7-9 with TRBJ2-7; 7 bases are shared with TRBD1. The J segment lost 0 bases and the V segment lost 5 bases, leaving 7 bases of the junction unmatched. The V gene's germline CDR1 is SEHNR and CDR2 FQNEAQ (reference sequence). The CDR3 has 15 residues. CDR3 nucleotides: TGTGCCAGCAGCCCGACAGGGACAAGCTCCTACGAGCAGTACTTC. Translating gives CASSPTGTSSYEQYF.

This rearrangement joins TRBV6-5 to TRBJ1-6; 9 bases are shared with TRBD1. There are 16 residues in the CDR3. V was pared by 2 bases and J by 5 bases, with 4 bases of the junction left unmatched. Germline CDR1 reads MNHEY; CDR2 reads SVGAGI. The CDR3 here is CASSYRWTGDNSPLHF. In nucleotides, the CDR3 is TGTGCCAGCAGTTACCGATGGACAGGGGATAATTCACCCCTCCACTTT.

This clone appeared once. The chain employs TRBV27 and TRBJ1-6; D uncertain. CDR1 MNHEY and CDR2 SMNVEV come from the germline V gene (reference sequence). The CDR3 is made up of 16 amino acids. With 1 base removed from V and 0 bases from J, the gap between germline ends came to 7 bases. CDR3: CASSLWLSSYNSPLHF. The CDR3 coding sequence is TGTGCCAGCAGTTTATGGTTGAGCTCCTATAATTCACCCCTCCACTTT.